This T cell receptor (beta chain) was obtained from a study of OX40 agonist ivuxolimab in advanced cancers. Method: immunoSEQ multiplex PCR; TCRdb's copy keeps in-frame clones and lacks some. Found here are fewer than 70,000 clones, around 90% of them singletons; the top ten hold roughly 2.5%. Trimming stripped 7 bases from V and 0 bases from J, with 7 bases between. The CDR3 contains 12 residues. Germline V gene data show CDR1 as MNHEY and CDR2 as SVGAGI. A few counts support this clone. This TCR came from an adult with an advanced solid tumor such as melanoma, head and neck, liver or kidney cancer. The source was CD4+ or CD8+ T cells sorted from blood, collected in a trial of the OX40 agonist ivuxolimab. This sequence joins TRBV6-5 and TRBJ2-7; tentative D call: TRBD2 (5 bases). The CDR3 region is CASNGDSYEQYF. CDR3 bases: TGTGCCAGCAACGGGGACTCCTACGAGCAGTACTTC.